This passage covers 7 T cell receptor beta chains from one sample sequenced in a study of blood T cells in healthy people across ages. Next came a second PCR, run for about 7 to 12 cycles, which used a sample-barcoded 5' primer along with a J-beta primer mix. TCRdb itself ran the 5' RACE reads through MiXCR, one entry per CDR3 protein. The top ten clones hold approximately 40% of a sample with roughly 720,000 distinct CDR3 sequences, 53% of them seen once. The sequencing sample was made of blood. The receptors here all came from a man older than 75 in good health.

J is TRBJ2-3 and V is TRBV11-2; 8 bases line up with TRBD2. After removal of 1 base from V and 14 bases from J, the junction contained 17 bases not matched to a gene. CDR1 is SGHAT and CDR2 is FQNNGV in the germline V gene. The CDR3 has 16 amino acids. The CDR3 nucleotides read TGTGCCAGCAGCTTAGGACTAGCGAGGGTGGGCAGATACGCGTATTTT. It is translated as CASSLGLARVGRYAYF. Filled out from reference TRBV11-2 and TRBJ2-3, the complete variable domain reads EAGVAQSPRYKIIEKRQSVAFWCNPISGHATLYWYQQILGQGPKLLIQFQNNGVVDDSQLPKDRFSAERLKGVDSTLKIQPAKLEDSAVYLCASSLGLARVGRYAYFGPGTRLTVL.

The V and J genes are TRBV2 and TRBJ1-5; 9 bases are a match to TRBD1. Germline V gives CDR1 SNHLY, CDR2 FYNNEI. The CDR3 spans 14 residues. After removal of 6 bases from V and 3 bases from J, the junction contained 3 bases not matched to a gene. CDR3 protein: CASRGQGYNQPQHF. The CDR3 bases are TGTGCCAGCAGGGGACAGGGCTACAATCAGCCCCAGCATTTT.

This chain uses TRBV5-1 with TRBJ2-2, with D possibly being TRBD1 or TRBD2 (5 bases each). V lost 1 base, J lost 5 bases, and 12 bases lay in between. CDR1 and CDR2 from the germline V gene are SGHRS and YFSETQ. This CDR3 comprises 15 residues. CDR3 sequence: CASSLTGGETGELFF. CDR3 bases: TGCGCCAGCAGCTTGACAGGAGGAGAAACCGGGGAGCTGTTTTTT.

This clonotype was picked up a small number of times. This sequence joins TRBV7-8 and TRBJ2-7; 11 nucleotides match TRBD2. V was clipped by 3 bases and J by 9 bases; unmatched bases: 10. There are 15 residues in the CDR3. CDR1 and CDR2 from the germline V gene are SGHVS and FQNEAQ. The DNA of the CDR3 is TGTGCCAGCAGCTTCCCGGGACTAGCGGCCGGAGGGCAGTACTTC. This codes for CASSFPGLAAGGQYF.

The sample holds a few counts of this clonotype. V gene TRBV6-2 or TRBV6-3 combines with J gene TRBJ2-2; 7 bases match TRBD1. V trimming: 6 bases; J trimming: 6 bases; junction bases outside the gene matches: 13. CDR3 length equals 16 residues. Looked up from germline, CDR1 is MNHEY and CDR2 is SVGEGT. CDR3 residues: CASSRSTGTGPGELFF. The CDR3 region has the DNA TGTGCCAGCAGCCGTTCGACAGGGACGGGACCCGGGGAGCTGTTTTTT.

The chain employs TRBV4-1 and TRBJ2-7; D is unresolved. The end of the DNA aligns better with TRBJ2-5, so the J call may be wrong. CDR1 MGHRA and CDR2 YSYEKL come from the germline V gene. This CDR3 spans 15 amino acids. The DNA of the CDR3 is TGCGCCAGCAGCCAAGCTCAGGCAGGAAGAGAGACCCAGTACTTC. Its protein is CASSQAQAGRETQYF.

The rearrangement uses TRBV6-1 and TRBJ1-4; no clear D gene. The CDR3 sequence is 21 residues long. V was clipped by 3 bases and J by 0 bases, with 26 bases between them. CDR1 and CDR2 from the germline V gene are MNHNS and SASEGT. This CDR3 reads CASSDRVLGRLAPPTNEKLFF. The CDR3 DNA is TGTGCCAGCAGTGATCGGGTTCTAGGACGGCTTGCTCCTCCAACTAATGAAAAACTGTTTTTT.